This paragraph covers one TCR beta chain sequence. Its matching antigen is unknown. This specimen comes from a study of Tregs in tolerant kidney transplant recipients. Turning to the study itself: Recipients received nonmyeloablative bone marrow transplants from related graft donors, with transient mixed chimerism. Points from the study as a whole: Nucleotide sequences could not be compared across some patients' samples due to primer changes. Biological reproducibility was not directly addressed in this study.

Data came from immunoSEQ multiplex PCR; TCRdb stores just in-frame clones and leaves some out. Of roughly 69,000 clones in the sample, 70% to 90% were seen once. V was pared by 5 bases and J by 4 bases, with 7 bases of the junction left unmatched. Germline V gene data show CDR1 as LNHDA and CDR2 as SQIVND (reference sequence). The CDR3 is 15 amino acids. CD4+CD25+CD127- Tregs, CD4+CD25- non-Tregs, CD4 and CD8 cells were sorted. The receptor was derived from a human donor who received a combined kidney and bone marrow transplant. Specimen: CD4+ T cells from blood, collected before the transplant. The chain links TRBV19 to TRBJ2-3, with 9 bases lining up with TRBD2. CDR3 in DNA: TGTGCCAGTAGTTCTAGCGGGACCTCCGCAGATACGCAGTATTTT. Its protein product is CASSSSGTSADTQYF.